The clone carrying this T cell receptor beta chain was recorded at least ten times. This sample is drawn from a study of blood T cells in healthy people across ages. Sample-barcoded 5' priming and a J-beta primer mix drove a second PCR of about 6 to 12 cycles. One entry per CDR3 protein results from TCRdb running MiXCR on the 5' RACE reads. The table shows 850,000 to 950,000 distinct CDR3 sequences, with 25% to 30% occurring only once. The V end was cut by 3 bases, the J end by 3 bases, with 8 bases between. This CDR3 is 13 amino acids long. The germline V gene encodes CDR1 SGHTA and CDR2 FQGNSA. The sequence was collected from a woman aged 80 or older in good health. The specimen was blood. The chain uses TRBV7-2 and TRBJ1-2; D is unresolved. CDR3 protein: CASSFMVDYGYTF. The CDR3 nucleotides read TGTGCCAGCAGCTTTATGGTTGACTATGGCTACACCTTC.